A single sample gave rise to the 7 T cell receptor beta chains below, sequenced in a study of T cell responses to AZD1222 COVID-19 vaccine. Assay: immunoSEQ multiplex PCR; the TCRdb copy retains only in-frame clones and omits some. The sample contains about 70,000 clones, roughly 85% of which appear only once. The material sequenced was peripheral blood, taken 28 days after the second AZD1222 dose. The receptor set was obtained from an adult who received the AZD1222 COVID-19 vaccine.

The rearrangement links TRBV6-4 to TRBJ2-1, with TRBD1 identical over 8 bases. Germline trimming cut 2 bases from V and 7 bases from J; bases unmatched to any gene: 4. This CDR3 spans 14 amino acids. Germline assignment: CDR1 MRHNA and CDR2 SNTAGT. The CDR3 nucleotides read TGTGCCAGCAGTGACGGACAGGGTGGGAATGAGCAGTTCTTC. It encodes CASSDGQGGNEQFF.

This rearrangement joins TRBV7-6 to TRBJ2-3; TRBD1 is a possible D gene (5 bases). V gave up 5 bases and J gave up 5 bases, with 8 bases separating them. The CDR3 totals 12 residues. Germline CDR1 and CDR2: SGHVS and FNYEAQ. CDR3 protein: CASSERGDTQYF. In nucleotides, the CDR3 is TGTGCCAGCAGCGAAAGGGGAGATACGCAGTATTTT.

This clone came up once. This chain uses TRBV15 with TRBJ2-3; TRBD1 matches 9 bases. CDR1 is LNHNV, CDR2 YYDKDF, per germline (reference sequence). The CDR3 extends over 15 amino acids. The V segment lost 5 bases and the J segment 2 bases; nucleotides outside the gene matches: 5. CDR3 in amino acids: CATSLRTGVTDTQYF. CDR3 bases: TGTGCCACCAGCTTGCGGACAGGGGTCACAGATACGCAGTATTTT.

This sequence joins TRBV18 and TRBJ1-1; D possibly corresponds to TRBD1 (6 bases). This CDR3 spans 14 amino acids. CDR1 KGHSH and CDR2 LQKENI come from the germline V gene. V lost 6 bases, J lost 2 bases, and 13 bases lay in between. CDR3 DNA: TGTGCCAGCTCCCACTCACAGGGAAACACTGAAGCTTTCTTT. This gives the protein CASSHSQGNTEAFF.

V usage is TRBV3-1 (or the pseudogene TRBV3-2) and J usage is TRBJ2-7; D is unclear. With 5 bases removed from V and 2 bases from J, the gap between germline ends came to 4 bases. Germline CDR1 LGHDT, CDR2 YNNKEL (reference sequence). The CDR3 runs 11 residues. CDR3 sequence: CASSATYEQYF. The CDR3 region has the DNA TGTGCCAGCAGCGCAACCTACGAGCAGTACTTC.

The CDR3 spells CASSQGGKLGPKETQYF. Written as DNA, the CDR3 is TGTGCCAGCAGCCAAGGAGGAAAGCTCGGGCCCAAAGAGACCCAGTACTTC. The V and J genes are TRBV14 and TRBJ2-5, with D unclear. The CDR3 totals 17 residues. V lost 1 base and J 3 bases, leaving 18 bases between the germline ends. Germline V gene lookup returns CDR1 SGHDN and CDR2 FVKESK.

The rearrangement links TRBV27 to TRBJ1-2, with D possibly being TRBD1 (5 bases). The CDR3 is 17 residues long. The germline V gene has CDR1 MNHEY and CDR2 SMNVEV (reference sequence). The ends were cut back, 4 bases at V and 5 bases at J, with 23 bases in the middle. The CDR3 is CASSSHPLDSRPYGYTF. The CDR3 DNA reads TGTGCCAGCAGTTCCCACCCGCTAGACAGCCGGCCTTATGGCTACACCTTC.